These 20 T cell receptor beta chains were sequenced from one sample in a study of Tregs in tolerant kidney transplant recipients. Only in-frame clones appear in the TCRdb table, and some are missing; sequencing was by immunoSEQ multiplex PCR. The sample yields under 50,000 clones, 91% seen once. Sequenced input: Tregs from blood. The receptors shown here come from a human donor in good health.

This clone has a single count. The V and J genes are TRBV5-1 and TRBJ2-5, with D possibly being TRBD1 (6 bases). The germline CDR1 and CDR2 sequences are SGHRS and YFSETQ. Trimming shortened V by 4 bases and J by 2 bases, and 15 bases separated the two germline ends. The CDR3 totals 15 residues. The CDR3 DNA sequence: TGCGCCAGCAGCGAACAGGGTTGGGGACAAGAGACCCAGTACTTC. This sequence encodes CASSEQGWGQETQYF.

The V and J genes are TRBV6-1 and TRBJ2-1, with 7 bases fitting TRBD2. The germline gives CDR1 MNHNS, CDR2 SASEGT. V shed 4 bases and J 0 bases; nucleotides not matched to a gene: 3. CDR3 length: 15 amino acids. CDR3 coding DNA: TGTGCCAGCAGTGTTGTAGCGGGCTCCTACAATGAGCAGTTCTTC. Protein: CASSVVAGSYNEQFF.

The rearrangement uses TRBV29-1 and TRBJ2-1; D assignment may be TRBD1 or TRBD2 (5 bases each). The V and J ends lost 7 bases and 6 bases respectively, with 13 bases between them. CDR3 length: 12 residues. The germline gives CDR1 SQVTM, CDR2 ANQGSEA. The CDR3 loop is CSGDQVGNEQFF. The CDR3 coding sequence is TGCAGCGGGGACCAGGTAGGCAATGAGCAGTTCTTC.

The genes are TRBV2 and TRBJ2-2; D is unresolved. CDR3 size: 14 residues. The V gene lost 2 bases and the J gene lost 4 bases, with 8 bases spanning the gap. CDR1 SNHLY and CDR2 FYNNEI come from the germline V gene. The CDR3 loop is CASSETRPTGELFF. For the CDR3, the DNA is TGTGCCAGCAGTGAAACTCGCCCCACCGGGGAGCTGTTTTTT.

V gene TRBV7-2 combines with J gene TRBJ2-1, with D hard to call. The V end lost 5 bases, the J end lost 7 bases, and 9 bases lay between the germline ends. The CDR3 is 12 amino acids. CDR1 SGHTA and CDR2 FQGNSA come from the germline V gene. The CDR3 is CASSHKGNEQFF. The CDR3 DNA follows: TGTGCCAGCAGCCACAAGGGTAATGAGCAGTTCTTC.

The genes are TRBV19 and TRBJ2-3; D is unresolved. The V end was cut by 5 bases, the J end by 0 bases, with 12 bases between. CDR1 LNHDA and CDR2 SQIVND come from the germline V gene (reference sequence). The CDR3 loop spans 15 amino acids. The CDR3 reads CASSLLGPSTDTQYF. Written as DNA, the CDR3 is TGTGCCAGTAGTCTCCTTGGCCCTAGCACAGATACGCAGTATTTT. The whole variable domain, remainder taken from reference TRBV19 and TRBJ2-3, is DGGITQSPKYLFRKEGQNVTLSCEQNLNHDAMYWYRQDPGQGLRLIYYSQIVNDFQKGDIAEGYSVSREKKESFPLTVTSAQKNPTAFYLCASSLLGPSTDTQYFGPGTRLTVL.

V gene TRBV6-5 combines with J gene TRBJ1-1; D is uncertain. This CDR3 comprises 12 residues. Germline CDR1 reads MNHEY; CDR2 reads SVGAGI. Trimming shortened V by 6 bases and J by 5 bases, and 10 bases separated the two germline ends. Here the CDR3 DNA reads TGTGCCAGCAGAAAGGACCGGACTGAAGCTTTCTTT. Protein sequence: CASRKDRTEAFF.

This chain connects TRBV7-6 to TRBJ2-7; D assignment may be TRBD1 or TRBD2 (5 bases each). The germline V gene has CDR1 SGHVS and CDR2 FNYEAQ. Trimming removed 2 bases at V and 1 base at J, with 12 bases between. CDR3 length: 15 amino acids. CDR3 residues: CASSLMGPWSYEQYF. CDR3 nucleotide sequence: TGTGCCAGCAGCTTAATGGGACCCTGGTCCTACGAGCAGTACTTC. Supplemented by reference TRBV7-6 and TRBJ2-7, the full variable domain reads GAGVSQSPRYKVTKRGQDVALRCDPISGHVSLYWYRQALGQGPEFLTYFNYEAQQDKSGLPNDRFSAERPEGSISTLTIQRTEQRDSAMYRCASSLMGPWSYEQYFGPGTRLTVT.

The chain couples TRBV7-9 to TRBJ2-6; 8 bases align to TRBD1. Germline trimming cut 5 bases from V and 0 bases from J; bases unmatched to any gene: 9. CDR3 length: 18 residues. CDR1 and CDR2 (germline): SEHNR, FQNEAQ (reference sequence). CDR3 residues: CASSVPGTGRSGANVLTF. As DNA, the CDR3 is TGTGCCAGCAGCGTACCCGGGACAGGTCGCTCTGGGGCCAACGTCCTGACTTTC.

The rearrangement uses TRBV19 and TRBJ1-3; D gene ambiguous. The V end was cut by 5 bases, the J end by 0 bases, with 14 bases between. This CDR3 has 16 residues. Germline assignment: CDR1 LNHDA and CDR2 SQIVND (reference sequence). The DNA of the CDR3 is TGTGCCAGTAGTCAGGCAGGCACCATCTCTGGAAACACCATATATTTT. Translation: CASSQAGTISGNTIYF.

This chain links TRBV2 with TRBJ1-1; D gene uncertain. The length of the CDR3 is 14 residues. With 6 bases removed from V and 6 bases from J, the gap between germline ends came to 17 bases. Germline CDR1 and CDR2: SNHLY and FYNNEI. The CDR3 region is CASSLREDGAEAFF. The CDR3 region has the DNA TGTGCCAGCAGCCTCCGGGAGGATGGCGCTGAAGCTTTCTTT. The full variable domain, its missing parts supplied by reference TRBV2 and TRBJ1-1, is EPEVTQTPSHQVTQMGQEVILRCVPISNHLYFYWYRQILGQKVEFLVSFYNNEISEKSEIFDDQFSVERPDGSNFTLKIRSTKLEDSAMYFCASSLREDGAEAFFGQGTRLTVV.

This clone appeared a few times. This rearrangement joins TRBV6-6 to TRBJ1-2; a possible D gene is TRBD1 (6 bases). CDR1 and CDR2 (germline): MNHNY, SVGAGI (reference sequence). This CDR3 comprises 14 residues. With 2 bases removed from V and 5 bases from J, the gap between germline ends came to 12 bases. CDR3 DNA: TGTGCCAGCAGTTACCCAGGGGTAAATTATGGCTACACCTTC. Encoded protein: CASSYPGVNYGYTF.

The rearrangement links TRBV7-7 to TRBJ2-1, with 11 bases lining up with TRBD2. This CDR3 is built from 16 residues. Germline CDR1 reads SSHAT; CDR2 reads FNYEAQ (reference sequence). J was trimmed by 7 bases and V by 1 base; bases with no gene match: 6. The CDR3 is CASSLVPSGRLNEQFF. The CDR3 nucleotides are TGTGCCAGCAGCTTAGTCCCTAGCGGGAGGCTGAATGAGCAGTTCTTC.

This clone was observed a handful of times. The CDR3 region has the DNA TGTGCCAGCAGCTTAGGGGGCGTCACTGAAGCTTTCTTT. This sequence encodes CASSLGGVTEAFF. V usage is TRBV7-6 and J usage is TRBJ1-1, with D possibly matching TRBD1 (5 bases). CDR1 and CDR2 from the germline V gene are SGHVS and FNYEAQ. Trimming shortened V by 1 base and J by 4 bases, and 7 bases separated the two germline ends. The CDR3 consists of 13 residues.

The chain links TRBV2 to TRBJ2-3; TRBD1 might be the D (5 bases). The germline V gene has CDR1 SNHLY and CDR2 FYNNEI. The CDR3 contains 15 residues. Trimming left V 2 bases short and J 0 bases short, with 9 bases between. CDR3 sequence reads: CASSERTLSTDTQYF. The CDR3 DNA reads TGTGCCAGCAGTGAAAGGACACTAAGCACAGATACGCAGTATTTT.

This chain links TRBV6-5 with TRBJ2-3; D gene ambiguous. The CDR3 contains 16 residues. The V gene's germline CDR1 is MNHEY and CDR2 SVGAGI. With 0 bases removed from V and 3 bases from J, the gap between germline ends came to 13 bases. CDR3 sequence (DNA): TGTGCCAGCAGTTACTCGAATGGGGTCGGTACAGATACGCAGTATTTT. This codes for CASSYSNGVGTDTQYF.

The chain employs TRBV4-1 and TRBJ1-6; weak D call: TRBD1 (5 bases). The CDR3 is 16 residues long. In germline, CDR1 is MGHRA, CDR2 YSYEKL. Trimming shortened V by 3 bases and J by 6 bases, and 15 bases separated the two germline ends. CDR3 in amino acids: CASSQRTGQANSPLHF. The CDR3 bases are TGCGCCAGCAGCCAGCGGACGGGGCAGGCTAATTCACCCCTCCACTTT.

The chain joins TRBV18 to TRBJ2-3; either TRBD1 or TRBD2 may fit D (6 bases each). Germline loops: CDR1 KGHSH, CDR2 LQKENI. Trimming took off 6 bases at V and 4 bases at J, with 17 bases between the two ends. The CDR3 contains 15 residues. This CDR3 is CASSPKGGLADTQYF. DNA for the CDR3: TGTGCCAGCTCGCCCAAGGGGGGCCTGGCAGATACGCAGTATTTT. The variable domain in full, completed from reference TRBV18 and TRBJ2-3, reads NAGVMQNPRHLVRRRGQEARLRCSPMKGHSHVYWYRQLPEEGLKFMVYLQKENIIDESGMPKERFSAEFPKEGPSILRIQQVVRGDSAAYFCASSPKGGLADTQYFGPGTRLTVL.

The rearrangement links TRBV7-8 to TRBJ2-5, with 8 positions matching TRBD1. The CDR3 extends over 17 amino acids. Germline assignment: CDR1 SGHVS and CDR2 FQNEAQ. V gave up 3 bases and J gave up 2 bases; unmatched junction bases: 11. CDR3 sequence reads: CASSFYGQGLGQETQYF. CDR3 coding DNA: TGTGCCAGCAGCTTCTACGGACAGGGATTAGGACAAGAGACCCAGTACTTC.

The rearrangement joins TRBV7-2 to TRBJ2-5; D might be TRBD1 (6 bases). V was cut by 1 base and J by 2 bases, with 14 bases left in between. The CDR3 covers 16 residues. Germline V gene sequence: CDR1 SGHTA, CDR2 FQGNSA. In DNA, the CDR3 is TGTGCCAGCAGCTTAGTGTTTAGGGGGAGACAAGAGACCCAGTACTTC. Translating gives CASSLVFRGRQETQYF.